This T cell receptor (beta chain) was profiled in a study of OX40 agonist ivuxolimab in advanced cancers. Background on the study: The group had a mean age of about 65 years, ranged from about 23 to 85, and was approximately 81% male. Therapy given before enrollment (anti-PD-1, anti-PD-L1 or anti-CTLA-4) was allowed, and approximately 40% had some. Three patients got partial responses; one had hepatocellular carcinoma and two had cutaneous melanoma.

TCRdb's table, derived via immunoSEQ multiplex PCR, lists solely in-frame clones and lacks some. The data contain tens of thousands of clones, approximately 84% of them singletons. The length of the CDR3 is 15 residues. V lost 0 bases to trimming and J lost 0 bases, with 8 bases between them. From germline, CDR1 is SGHDT and CDR2 YYEEEE. The J gene is TRBJ2-3, the V gene TRBV5-6; tentative D call: TRBD2 (6 bases). Sequenced here: CD4+ or CD8+ T cells sorted from blood, sampled in a trial of the OX40 agonist ivuxolimab. The receptor's source is an adult with an advanced solid tumor such as melanoma, head and neck, liver or kidney cancer. This CDR3 reads CASSLAAGSTDTQYF. CDR3 bases: TGTGCCAGCAGCTTGGCCGCGGGGAGCACAGATACGCAGTATTTT.